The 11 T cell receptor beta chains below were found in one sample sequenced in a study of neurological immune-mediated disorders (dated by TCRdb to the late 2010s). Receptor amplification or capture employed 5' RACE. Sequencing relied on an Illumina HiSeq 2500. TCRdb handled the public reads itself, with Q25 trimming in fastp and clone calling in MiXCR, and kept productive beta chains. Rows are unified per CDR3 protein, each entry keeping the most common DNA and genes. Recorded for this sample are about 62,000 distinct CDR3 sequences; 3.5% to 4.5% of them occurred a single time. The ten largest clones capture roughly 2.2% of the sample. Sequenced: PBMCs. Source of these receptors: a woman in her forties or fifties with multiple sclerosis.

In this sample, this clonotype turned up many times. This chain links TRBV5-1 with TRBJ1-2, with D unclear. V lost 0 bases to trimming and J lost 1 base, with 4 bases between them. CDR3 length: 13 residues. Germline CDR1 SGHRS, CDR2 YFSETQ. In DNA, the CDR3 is TGCGCCAGCAGCTTGGACAATAACTATGGCTACACCTTC. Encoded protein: CASSLDNNYGYTF.

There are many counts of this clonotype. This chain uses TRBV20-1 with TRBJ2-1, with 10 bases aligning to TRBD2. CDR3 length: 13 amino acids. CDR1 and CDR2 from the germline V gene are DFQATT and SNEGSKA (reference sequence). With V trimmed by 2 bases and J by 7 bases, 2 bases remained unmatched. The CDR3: CSARLAGVNEQFF. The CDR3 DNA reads TGCAGTGCTAGACTAGCGGGAGTGAATGAGCAGTTCTTC.

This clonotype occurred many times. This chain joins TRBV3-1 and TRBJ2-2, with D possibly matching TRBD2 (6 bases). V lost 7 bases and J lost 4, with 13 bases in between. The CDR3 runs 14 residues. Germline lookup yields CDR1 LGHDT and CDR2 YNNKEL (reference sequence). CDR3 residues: CASTSGVGTGELFF. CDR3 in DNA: TGTGCCAGCACCTCGGGAGTCGGCACCGGGGAGCTGTTTTTT.

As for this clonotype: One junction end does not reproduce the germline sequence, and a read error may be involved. CDR3 in amino acids: CASSLGGRPNEKLFF. CDR3 coding DNA: TGTGCTAGCAGCCTCGGGGGGAGGCCTAATGAAAAACTGTTTTTT. The chain recombines TRBV7-7 with TRBJ1-4; a weak D match, TRBD1 (5 bases). The length of the CDR3 is 15 residues. The germline CDR1 and CDR2 sequences are SSHAT and FNYEAQ (reference sequence).

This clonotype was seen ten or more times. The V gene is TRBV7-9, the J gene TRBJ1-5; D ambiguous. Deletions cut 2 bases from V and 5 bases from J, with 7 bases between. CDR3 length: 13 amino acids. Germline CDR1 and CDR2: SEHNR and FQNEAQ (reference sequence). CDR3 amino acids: CASSLLADQPQHF. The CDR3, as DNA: TGTGCCAGCAGCTTATTGGCAGATCAGCCCCAGCATTTT. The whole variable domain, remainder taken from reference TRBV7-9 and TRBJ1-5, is DTGVSQNPRHKITKRGQNVTFRCDPISEHNRLYWYRQTLGQGPEFLTYFQNEAQLEKSRLLSDRFSAERPKGSFSTLEIQRTEQGDSAMYLCASSLLADQPQHFGDGTRLSIL.

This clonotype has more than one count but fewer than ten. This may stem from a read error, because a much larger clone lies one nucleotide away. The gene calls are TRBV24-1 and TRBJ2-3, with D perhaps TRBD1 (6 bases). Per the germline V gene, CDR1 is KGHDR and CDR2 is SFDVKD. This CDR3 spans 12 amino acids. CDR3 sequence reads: CAARGPPDTQYF. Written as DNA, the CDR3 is TGTGCCGCCAGGGGTCCCCCAGATACGCAGTATTTT.

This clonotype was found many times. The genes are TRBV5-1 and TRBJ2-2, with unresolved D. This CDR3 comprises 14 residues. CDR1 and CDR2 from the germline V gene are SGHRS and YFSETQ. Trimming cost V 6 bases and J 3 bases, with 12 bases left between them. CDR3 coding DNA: TGCGCCAGCACCCCGTATCCCGACACCGGGGAGCTGTTTTTT. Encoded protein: CASTPYPDTGELFF. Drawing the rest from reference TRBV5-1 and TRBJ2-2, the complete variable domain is KAGVTQTPRYLIKTRGQQVTLSCSPISGHRSVSWYQQTPGQGLQFLFEYFSETQRNKGNFPGRFSGRQFSNSRSEMNVSTLELGDSALYLCASTPYPDTGELFFGEGSRLTVL.

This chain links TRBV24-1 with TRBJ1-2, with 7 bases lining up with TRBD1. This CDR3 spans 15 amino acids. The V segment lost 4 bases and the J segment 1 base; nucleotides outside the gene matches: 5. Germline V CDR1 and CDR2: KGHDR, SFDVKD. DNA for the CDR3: TGTGCCACCAGTGACCCCGGGACAGATAACTATGGCTACACCTTC. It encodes CATSDPGTDNYGYTF.

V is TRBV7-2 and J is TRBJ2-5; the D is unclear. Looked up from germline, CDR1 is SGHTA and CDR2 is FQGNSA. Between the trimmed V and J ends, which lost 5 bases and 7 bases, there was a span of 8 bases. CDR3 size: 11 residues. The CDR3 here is CASSPLGTQYF. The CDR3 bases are TGTGCCAGCAGCCCCCTGGGGACCCAGTACTTC.

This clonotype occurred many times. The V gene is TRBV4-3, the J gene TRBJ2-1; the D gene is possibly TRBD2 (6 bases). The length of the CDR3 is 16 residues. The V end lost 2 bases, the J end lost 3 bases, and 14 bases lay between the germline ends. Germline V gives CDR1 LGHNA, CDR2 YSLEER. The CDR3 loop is CASSQTLGGNYNEQFF. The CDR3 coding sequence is TGCGCCAGCAGCCAAACCTTGGGCGGGAACTACAATGAGCAGTTCTTC.

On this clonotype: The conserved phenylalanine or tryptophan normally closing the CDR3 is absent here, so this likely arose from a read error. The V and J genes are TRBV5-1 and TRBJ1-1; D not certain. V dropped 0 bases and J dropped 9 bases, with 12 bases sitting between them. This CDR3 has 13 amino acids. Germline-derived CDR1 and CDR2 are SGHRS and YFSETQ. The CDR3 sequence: CASSLEVGGKAFY. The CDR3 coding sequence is TGCGCCAGCAGCTTGGAAGTAGGAGGGAAAGCTTTCTAT.